What follows describes a single T cell receptor (beta chain). What it binds is not known. These data are taken from a study of cytomegalovirus exposure and HLA in healthy donors. All donors participated as healthy donors of bone marrow. The PCR made use of 60 Vbeta and 13 Jbeta primers. Here immunoSEQ multiplex PCR was the method, and the copy in TCRdb shows in-frame clones only, minus some. This sample's clone table lists 40,000 to 50,000 clones. The CDR3 is 13 amino acids. J gave up 3 bases and V 7 bases, and 6 bases lay outside the gene matches. CDR1 MNHEY and CDR2 SVGAGI come from the germline V gene. Study-level points and caveats: Sequencing probably produced one cluster of sequence variants that were highly shared. Productive status was seen about 87% or about 30% of the time for most TCR beta V segments in an earlier analysis.

The TCR sequence derives from a woman in her forties in good health and CMV-seronegative. J is TRBJ2-7 and V is TRBV6-5; 7 nucleotides match TRBD1. Material: PBMCs. The CDR3 bases are TGTGCCAGCAAGTCGGGACAGAGCTACGAGCAGTACTTC. This sequence encodes CASKSGQSYEQYF.